The text below deals with one T cell receptor beta chain. This CDR3 region has 12 residues. Looked up from germline, CDR1 is WSHSY and CDR2 is SAAADI. Trimming at V came to 5 bases and at J to 8 bases, leaving 5 bases not matched to a gene. Seattle enrolled patients during active infection and tracked them longitudinally. The entry originates in a study of blood T cell repertoires in COVID-19. Overall study context: Samples came from the United States, Italy and Spain, spanning acute and convalescent COVID-19. Sample material is recorded as cDNA or gDNA derived from T cells, B-cell-depleted T cells, or PBMCs.

In the original processing: For nucleated cells, counts were estimated from reference gene primer amplification. Produced via immunoSEQ multiplex PCR; TCRdb's table is partial and in-frame only. V and J calls and clone size are given by that table; D and trimming were obtained from the DNA. The table shows 200,000 to 300,000 clones, with 85% to 95% occurring only once. Source material: peripheral blood. This chain joins TRBV10-2 and TRBJ1-1; 7 bases are a match to TRBD1. The receptor comes from a man aged 25 to 40 with COVID-19, enrolled during active disease. CDR3 in amino acids: CASSRDRVEAFF. CDR3 coding DNA: TGCGCCAGCAGTCGAGACAGGGTGGAAGCTTTCTTT.